The clone carrying this TCR beta chain was seen a few times. Its antigen remains unknown. Libraries for naive CD8 T cells, which were made from roughly 18,000 to 920,000 sorted cells, drew on 10%, 30% or 50% of the RNA. Sorting selected naive CD8 T cells with a CD8+CD4-CCR7+CD45RA+ phenotype. The data originate from a study of molecular identifiers for immune sequencing clone quantification. Findings and caveats of the study: In a background of roughly 970,000 naive cells, spiked Jurkat TCR RNA from one cell was reportedly detectable.

The CDR3 totals 13 residues. Per germline, CDR1 DFQATT and CDR2 SNEGSKA (reference sequence). V shed 3 bases and J shed 3 bases, with 12 bases lying between them. Previously described methods and listed TCR primers produced bulk TCR libraries. TCRdb re-analysed the PCR reads in MiXCR, keeping a single row per CDR3 protein. The repertoire holds hundreds of thousands of distinct CDR3 sequences, with 25% as singletons. Sequencing was performed on naive CD8+ T cells from blood, with Jurkat cell RNA spiked in. Described subset: FACS-sorted CD8+CD4-CCR7+CD45RA+ naive T cells. The chain couples TRBV20-1 to TRBJ2-7, with D perhaps matching TRBD1 (6 bases). The sequence derives from a human donor in good health. Some libraries in this study had Jurkat cell RNA spiked in. The CDR3 DNA follows: TGCAGTGCTAGGAGTGGACAGAACTACGAGCAGTACTTC. Amino acids: CSARSGQNYEQYF.